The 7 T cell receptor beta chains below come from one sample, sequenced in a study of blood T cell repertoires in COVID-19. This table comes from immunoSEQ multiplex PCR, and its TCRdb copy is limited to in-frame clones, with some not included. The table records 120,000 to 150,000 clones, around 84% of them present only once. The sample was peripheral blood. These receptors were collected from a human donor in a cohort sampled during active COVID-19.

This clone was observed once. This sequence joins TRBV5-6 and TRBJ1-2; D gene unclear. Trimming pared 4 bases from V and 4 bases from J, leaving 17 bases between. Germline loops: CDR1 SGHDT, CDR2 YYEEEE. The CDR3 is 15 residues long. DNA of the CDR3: TGTGCCAGCAGCCCTAAAGGCAACAGCGGCTATGGCTACACCTTC. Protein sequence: CASSPKGNSGYGYTF.

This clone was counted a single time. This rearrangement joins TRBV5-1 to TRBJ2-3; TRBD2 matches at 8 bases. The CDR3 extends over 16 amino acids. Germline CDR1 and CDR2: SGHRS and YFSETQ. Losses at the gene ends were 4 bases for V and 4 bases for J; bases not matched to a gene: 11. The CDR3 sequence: CASSRYSGVGADTQYF. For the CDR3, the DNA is TGCGCCAGCAGCAGATATAGCGGGGTTGGGGCAGATACGCAGTATTTT.

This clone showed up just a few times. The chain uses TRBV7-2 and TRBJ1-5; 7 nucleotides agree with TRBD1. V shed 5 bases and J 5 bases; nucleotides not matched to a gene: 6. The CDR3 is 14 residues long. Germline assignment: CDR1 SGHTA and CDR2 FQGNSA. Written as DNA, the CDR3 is TGTGCCAGCAGCCCGACAGGGCTGGATCAGCCCCAGCATTTT. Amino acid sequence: CASSPTGLDQPQHF.

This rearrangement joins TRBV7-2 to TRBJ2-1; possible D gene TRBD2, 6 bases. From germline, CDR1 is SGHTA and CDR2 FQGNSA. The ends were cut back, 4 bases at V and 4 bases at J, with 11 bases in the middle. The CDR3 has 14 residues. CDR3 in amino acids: CASSYAGPYNEQFF. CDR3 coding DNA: TGTGCCAGCAGCTATGCGGGGCCTTACAATGAGCAGTTCTTC.

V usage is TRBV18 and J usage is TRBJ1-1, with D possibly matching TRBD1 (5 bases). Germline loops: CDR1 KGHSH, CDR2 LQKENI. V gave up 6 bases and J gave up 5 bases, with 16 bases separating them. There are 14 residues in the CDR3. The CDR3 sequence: CASSQGGAGTEAFF. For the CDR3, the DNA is TGTGCCAGCTCGCAGGGCGGGGCGGGAACTGAAGCTTTCTTT.

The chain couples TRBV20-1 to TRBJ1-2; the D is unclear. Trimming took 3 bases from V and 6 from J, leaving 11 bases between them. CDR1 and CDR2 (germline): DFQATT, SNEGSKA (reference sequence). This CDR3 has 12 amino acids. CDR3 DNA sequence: TGCAGTGCTAGTAGAGCCCTTGATGGCTACACCTTC. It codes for CSASRALDGYTF.

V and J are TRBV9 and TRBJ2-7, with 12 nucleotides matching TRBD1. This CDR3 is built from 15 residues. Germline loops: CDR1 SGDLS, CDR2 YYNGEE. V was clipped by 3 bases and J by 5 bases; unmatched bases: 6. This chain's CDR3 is CASSAGGQGAHEQYF. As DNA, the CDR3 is TGTGCCAGCAGCGCGGGGGGACAGGGGGCCCACGAGCAGTACTTC.